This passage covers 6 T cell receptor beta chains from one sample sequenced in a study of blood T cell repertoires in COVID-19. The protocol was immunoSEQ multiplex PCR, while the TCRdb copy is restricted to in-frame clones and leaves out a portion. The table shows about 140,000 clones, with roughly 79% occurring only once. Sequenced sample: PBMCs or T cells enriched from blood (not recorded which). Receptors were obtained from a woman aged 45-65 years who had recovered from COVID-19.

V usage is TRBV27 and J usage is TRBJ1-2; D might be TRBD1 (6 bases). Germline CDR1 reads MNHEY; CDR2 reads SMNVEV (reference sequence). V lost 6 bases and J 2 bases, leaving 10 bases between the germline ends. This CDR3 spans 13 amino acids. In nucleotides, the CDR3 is TGTGCCAGCAGGGGAACAGGGAACTATGGCTACACCTTC. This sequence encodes CASRGTGNYGYTF.

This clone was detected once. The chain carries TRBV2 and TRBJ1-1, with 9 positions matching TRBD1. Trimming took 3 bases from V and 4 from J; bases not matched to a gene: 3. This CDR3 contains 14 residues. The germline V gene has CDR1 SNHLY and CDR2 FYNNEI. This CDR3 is CASSDGTGSTEAFF. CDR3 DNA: TGTGCCAGCAGTGACGGGACAGGGAGCACTGAAGCTTTCTTT. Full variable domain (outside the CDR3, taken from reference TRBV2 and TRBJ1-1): EPEVTQTPSHQVTQMGQEVILRCVPISNHLYFYWYRQILGQKVEFLVSFYNNEISEKSEIFDDQFSVERPDGSNFTLKIRSTKLEDSAMYFCASSDGTGSTEAFFGQGTRLTVV.

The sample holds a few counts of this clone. The CDR3 sequence: CASSTQQGAGYGYTF. CDR3 DNA sequence: TGTGCCAGCAGCACCCAACAGGGGGCAGGCTATGGCTACACCTTC. The chain carries TRBV5-4 and TRBJ1-2, with 9 bases identical to TRBD1. Trimming cost V 4 bases and J 4 bases; bases outside gene matches: 8. CDR3 size: 15 residues. Germline V gene data show CDR1 as SGHNT and CDR2 as YYREEE (reference sequence).

This chain's CDR3 is CASSQETGLAYEQYF. The DNA for the CDR3 is TGTGCCAGCAGCCAAGAAACGGGACTAGCCTACGAGCAGTACTTC. The V and J genes are TRBV4-2 and TRBJ2-7, with 8 bases matching TRBD2. The CDR3 length is 15 residues. The trim removed 0 bases at V and 2 bases at J, leaving 3 bases unmatched. The germline V gene has CDR1 LGHNA and CDR2 YNFKEQ.

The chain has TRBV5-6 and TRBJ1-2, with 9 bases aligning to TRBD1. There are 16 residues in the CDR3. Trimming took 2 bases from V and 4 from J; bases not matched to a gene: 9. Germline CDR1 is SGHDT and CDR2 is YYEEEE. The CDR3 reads CASSFRAGTGFYGYTF. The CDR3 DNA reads TGTGCCAGCAGCTTCCGCGCCGGGACAGGGTTCTATGGCTACACCTTC.

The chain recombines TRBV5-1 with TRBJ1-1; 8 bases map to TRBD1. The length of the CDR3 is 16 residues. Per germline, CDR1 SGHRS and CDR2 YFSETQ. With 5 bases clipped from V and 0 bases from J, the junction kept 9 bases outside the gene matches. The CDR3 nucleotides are TGCGCCAGCAGTTTGCGACAGGGGAGCATGAACACTGAAGCTTTCTTT. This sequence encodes CASSLRQGSMNTEAFF.